This TCR beta chain originates from a study of cytomegalovirus exposure and HLA in healthy donors. PCR amplification relied on 60 Vbeta primers (plus 13 Jbeta primers). Profiling relied on immunoSEQ multiplex PCR, and the TCRdb table lists in-frame clones only, not all of them. This sample has 120,000 or so clones, with more than 65% found just once. J gave up 5 bases and V 6 bases, and 6 bases lay outside the gene matches. Germline values: CDR1 ENHRY, CDR2 SYGVKD. The CDR3 contains 14 residues. Material for sequencing was PBMCs. J is TRBJ2-5 and V is TRBV10-3; the match to TRBD1 covers 10 bases. The clonotype originates from a man in his late teens or twenties in good health and CMV-seropositive. CDR3 sequence reads: CAIRDGTGVETQYF. The DNA of the CDR3 is TGTGCCATCAGAGACGGGACAGGGGTGGAGACCCAGTACTTC.